This T cell receptor (beta chain) was observed in a study of T cell changes during pregnancy in multiple sclerosis (dated by TCRdb to between 2018 and 2021). Concerning the study at large: Changes in the T cell repertoire over the course of pregnancy were examined in this study in women with multiple sclerosis.

Inclusive of the bounding cysteine and phenylalanine, the CDR3 is 14 residues long. Just the 42-base CDR3 DNA is kept, in frame starting at base 1. Trimming costs V 0 bases and J 3 bases, and their ends lie 7 bases apart. The CDR1 and CDR2 encoded by the germline V gene are LGHNA and YNFKEQ. Concerning this clone itself: Its antigen remains unidentified. No base-level quality is on record; no much larger clone is a single base apart.

Library method: the immunoSEQ multiplex PCR assay. The clones in this table, taken by TCRdb from immuneACCESS, are in-frame only. Not every clone is retained; where verified, under half of the shortfall comes from an unresolved V gene, and the cause of the rest is unknown. The sample table holds about 74,000 clones, of which approximately 91% were seen once. The ten most abundant clones make up 1.4% of the sample. Here the sequenced sample was peripheral blood, taken in the third trimester of pregnancy. The source is a female donor with multiple sclerosis, enrolled in a pregnancy study. Recombination joined TRBV4-2 with TRBJ2-3, with no reliable assignment of the D segment. The nucleotide sequence reads as follows: TGTGCCAGCAGCCAAGATCGAGAAACAGATACGCAGTATTTT. Its protein reads: CASSQDRETDTQYF.